This record looks at one T cell receptor (beta chain) sequence and its context. Libraries were prepared by immunoSEQ multiplex PCR; TCRdb keeps only in-frame clonotypes and omits some of them. The repertoire holds about 100,000 clones, with approximately 82% as singletons. This specimen belongs to a study of control samples from healthy donors and cancer patients. Germline-derived CDR1 and CDR2 are MNHEY and SMNVEV (reference sequence). CDR3 length: 18 amino acids. Losses at the gene ends were 4 bases for V and 1 base for J; bases not matched to a gene: 15. The sequenced sample was blood. The origin of this receptor is a young man in good health. The chain is built from TRBV27 and TRBJ1-2; 7 bases are shared with TRBD1. The CDR3 nucleotides read TGTGCCAGCAGTTCCGTTTGGACGGGACAGTGGTATAACTATGGCTACACCTTC. Its protein is CASSSVWTGQWYNYGYTF.